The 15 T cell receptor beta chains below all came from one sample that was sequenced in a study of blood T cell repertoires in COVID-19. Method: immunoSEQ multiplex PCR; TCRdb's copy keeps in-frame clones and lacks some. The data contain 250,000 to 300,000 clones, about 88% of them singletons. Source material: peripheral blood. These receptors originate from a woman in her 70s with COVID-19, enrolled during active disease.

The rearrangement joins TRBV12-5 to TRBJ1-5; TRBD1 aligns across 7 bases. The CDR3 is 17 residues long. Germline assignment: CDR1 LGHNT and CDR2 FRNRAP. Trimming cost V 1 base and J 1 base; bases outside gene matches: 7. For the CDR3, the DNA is TGTGCTAGTGGTTTGGGGGACAGAAGGCCGAGCAATCAGCCCCAGCATTTT. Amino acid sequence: CASGLGDRRPSNQPQHF.

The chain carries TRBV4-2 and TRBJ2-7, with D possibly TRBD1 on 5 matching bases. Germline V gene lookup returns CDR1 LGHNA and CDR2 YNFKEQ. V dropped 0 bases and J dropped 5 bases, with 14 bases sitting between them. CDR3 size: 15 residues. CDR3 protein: CASSQDTGQEDEQYF. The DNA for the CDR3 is TGTGCCAGCAGCCAAGATACAGGCCAAGAGGACGAGCAGTACTTC.

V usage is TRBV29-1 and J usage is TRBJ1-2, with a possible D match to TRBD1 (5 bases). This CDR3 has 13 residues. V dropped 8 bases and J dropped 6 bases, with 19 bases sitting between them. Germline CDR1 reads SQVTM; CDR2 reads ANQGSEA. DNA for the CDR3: TGCAGCTCCTTAATGGGGGGGAGCGATGGCTACACCTTC. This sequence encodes CSSLMGGSDGYTF.

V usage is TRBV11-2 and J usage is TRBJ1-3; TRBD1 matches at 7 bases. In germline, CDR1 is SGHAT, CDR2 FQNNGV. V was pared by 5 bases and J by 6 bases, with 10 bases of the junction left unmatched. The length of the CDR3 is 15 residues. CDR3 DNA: TGTGCCAGCAGCCCTGCCTACAGGGGCCCAAACACCATATATTTT. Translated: CASSPAYRGPNTIYF.

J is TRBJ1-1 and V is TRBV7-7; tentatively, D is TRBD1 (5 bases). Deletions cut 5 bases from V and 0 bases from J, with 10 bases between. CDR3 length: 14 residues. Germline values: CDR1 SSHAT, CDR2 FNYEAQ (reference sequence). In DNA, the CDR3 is TGTGCCAGCAGCCCCGTGGGGCTGAACACTGAAGCTTTCTTT. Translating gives CASSPVGLNTEAFF.

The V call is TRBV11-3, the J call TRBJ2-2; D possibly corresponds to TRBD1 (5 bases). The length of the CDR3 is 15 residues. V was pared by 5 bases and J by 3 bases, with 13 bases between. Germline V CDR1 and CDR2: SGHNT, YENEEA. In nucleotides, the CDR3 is TGTGCCAGCAGCCCTGCGGACAAGGACACCGGGGAGCTGTTTTTT. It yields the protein CASSPADKDTGELFF.

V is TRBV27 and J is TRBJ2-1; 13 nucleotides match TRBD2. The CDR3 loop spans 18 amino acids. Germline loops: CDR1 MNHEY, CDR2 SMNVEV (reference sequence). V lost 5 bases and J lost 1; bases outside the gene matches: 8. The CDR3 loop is CASSGLAGATLSYNEQFF. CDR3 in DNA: TGTGCCAGCAGTGGACTAGCGGGGGCCACACTATCCTACAATGAGCAGTTCTTC.

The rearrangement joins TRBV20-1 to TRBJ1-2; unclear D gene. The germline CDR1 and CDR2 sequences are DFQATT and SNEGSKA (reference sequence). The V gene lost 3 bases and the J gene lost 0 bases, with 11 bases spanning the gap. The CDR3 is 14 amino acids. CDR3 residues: CSASNGSTNYGYTF. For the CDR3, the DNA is TGCAGTGCTAGTAACGGGAGCACTAACTATGGCTACACCTTC.

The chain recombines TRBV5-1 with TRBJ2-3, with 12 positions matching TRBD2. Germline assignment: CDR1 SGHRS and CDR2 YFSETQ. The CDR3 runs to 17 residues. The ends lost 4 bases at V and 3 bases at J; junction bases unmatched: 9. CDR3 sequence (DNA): TGCGCCAGCAGCCTGGACCCCCTAGCGGGGGGGACAGATACGCAGTATTTT. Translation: CASSLDPLAGGTDTQYF.

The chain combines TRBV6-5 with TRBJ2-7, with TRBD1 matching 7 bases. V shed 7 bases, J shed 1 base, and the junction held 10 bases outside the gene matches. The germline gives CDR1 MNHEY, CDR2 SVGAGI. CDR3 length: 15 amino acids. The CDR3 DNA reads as TGTGCCAGCACTTATATGAGGACAGGATCCTACGAGCAGTACTTC. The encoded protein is CASTYMRTGSYEQYF.

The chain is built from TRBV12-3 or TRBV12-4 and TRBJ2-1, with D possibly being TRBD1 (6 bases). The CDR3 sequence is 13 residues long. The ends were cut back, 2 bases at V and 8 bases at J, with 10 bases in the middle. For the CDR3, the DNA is TGTGCCAGCAGTTTATCCTCAGGGGATGAGCAGTTCTTC. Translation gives CASSLSSGDEQFF.

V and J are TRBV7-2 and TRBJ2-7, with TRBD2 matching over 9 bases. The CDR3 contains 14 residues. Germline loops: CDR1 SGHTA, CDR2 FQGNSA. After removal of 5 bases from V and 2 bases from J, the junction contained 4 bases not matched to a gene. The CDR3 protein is CASSAPSGTYEQYF. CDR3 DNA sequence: TGTGCCAGCAGCGCCCCTAGCGGGACCTACGAGCAGTACTTC.

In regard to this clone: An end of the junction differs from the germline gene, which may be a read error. The CDR3: CASRLLGTGSWNSPLHF. CDR3 DNA: TGTGCCAGCAGGTTATTAGGTACAGGGTCTTGGAATTCACCCCTCCACTTT. The chain combines TRBV28 with TRBJ1-6, with a weak D call TRBD1 (6 bases). The CDR3 spans 17 residues. Germline assignment: CDR1 MDHEN and CDR2 SYDVKM. Combining the CDR3 with reference TRBV28 and TRBJ1-6 gives the whole variable domain DVKVTQSSRYLVKRTGEKVFLECVQDMDHENMFWYRQDPGLGLRLIYFSYDVKMKEKGDIPEGYSVSREKKERFSLILESASTNQTSMYLCASRLLGTGSWNSPLHFGNGTRLTVT.

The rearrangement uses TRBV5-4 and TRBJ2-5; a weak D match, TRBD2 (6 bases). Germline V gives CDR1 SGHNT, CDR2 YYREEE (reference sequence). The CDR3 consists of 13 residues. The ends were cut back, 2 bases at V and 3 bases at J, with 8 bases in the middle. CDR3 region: CASSFRGKETQYF. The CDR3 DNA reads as TGTGCCAGCAGCTTCCGGGGGAAAGAGACCCAGTACTTC.

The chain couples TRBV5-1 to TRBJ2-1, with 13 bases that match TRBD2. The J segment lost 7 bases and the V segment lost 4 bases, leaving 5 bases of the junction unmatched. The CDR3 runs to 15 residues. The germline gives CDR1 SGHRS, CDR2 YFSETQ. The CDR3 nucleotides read TGCGCCAGCAGCCCGGGACTAGCGGGGAATAATGAGCAGTTCTTC. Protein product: CASSPGLAGNNEQFF.